The entry below gives a single T cell receptor beta chain sequence along with its context. Its antigen is not yet known. No base quality information exists; no much larger clone differs at one position. The data were taken from a study of technical replicates of blood from several donors (dated by TCRdb to 2016 to 2017). Libraries were constructed by the immunoSEQ multiplex PCR assay. Here the immuneACCESS table is served through TCRdb, limited to in-frame sequences with V and J called. Missing clones are a known gap in these copies; in checked studies unresolved V genes cover under half, and the rest lacks a known reason. Present in this sample are tens of thousands of clones, around 92% of which were seen just once. Of the sample, roughly 0.37% is held by the ten largest clones. V was cut back by 5 bases and J by 3 bases, leaving a gap of 15 bases between them. From the cysteine through the phenylalanine, the CDR3 covers 15 amino acids. Only the CDR3 portion is preserved as DNA: 45 bases, with reading frame beginning at the first base. CDR1 SGHRS and CDR2 YFSETQ were looked up in the germline V gene.

The clonotype comes from a human donor in good health. This receptor chain uses TRBV5-1 and TRBJ1-5; the best D guess is TRBD1, with 5 bases matching. Sequencing was performed on T cells isolated from PBMCs. The bases read TGCGCCAGCAGTCGTTCTGGGGCGACCAATCAGCCCCAGCATTTT. Translated, it gives CASSRSGATNQPQHF.